This passage covers 32 T cell receptor beta chains from one sample sequenced in a study of T cells in tumors after PD-1 blockade (dated by TCRdb to 2018 to 2020). Sample time point, as interpreted from the label and publication: after anti-PD-1 therapy. Library preparation employed the immunoSEQ multiplex PCR assay. TCRdb provides this immuneACCESS table in a form limited to in-frame rearrangements. Some clones are lacking; in checked studies, under half of them reflect an unresolved V gene, and why the rest are absent is not known. The sample yields some 13,000 clones; 55% to 70% were counted once. The ten largest clones add up to 25% to 40% of the sample. The specimen comprised tumor tissue, sampled after anti-PD-1 treatment. The receptors here all came from a human donor with cutaneous squamous cell carcinoma.

The genes are TRBV29-1 and TRBJ2-7, with a tentative D call TRBD2 (7 bases). The germline V and J ends were trimmed by 3 bases and 5 bases, with 20 bases remaining between them. This CDR3 is built from 15 residues. Per germline, CDR1 SQVTM and CDR2 ANQGSEA. CDR3 amino acids: CSVDWARGGVDEQYF. The CDR3 DNA is TGCAGCGTTGATTGGGCAAGGGGGGGCGTTGACGAGCAGTACTTC.

The rearrangement uses TRBV19 and TRBJ1-2; maybe TRBD1 (6 bases). Deletions cut 7 bases from V and 4 bases from J, with 16 bases between. The CDR3 loop spans 14 amino acids. CDR1 is LNHDA and CDR2 is SQIVND in the germline V gene (reference sequence). The CDR3 region is CASMGARSIYGYTF. Written as DNA, the CDR3 is TGTGCCAGTATGGGGGCCCGTTCTATCTATGGCTACACCTTC.

The chain uses TRBV28 and TRBJ1-1, with D possibly being TRBD1 (5 bases). Trimming cost V 8 bases and J 0 bases, with 10 bases left between them. This CDR3 spans 13 amino acids. Germline CDR1 is MDHEN and CDR2 is SYDVKM. The CDR3 region is CASHRGLNTEAFF. The CDR3 nucleotides read TGTGCCAGCCATCGGGGCTTGAACACTGAAGCTTTCTTT.

This sequence joins TRBV6-5 and TRBJ2-7, with 10 bases matching TRBD1. The ends lost 5 bases at V and 5 bases at J; junction bases unmatched: 6. The CDR3 runs to 14 residues. Germline assignment: CDR1 MNHEY and CDR2 SVGAGI. The CDR3 spells CASSTGTGVHEQYF. CDR3 sequence (DNA): TGTGCCAGCAGTACCGGGACAGGGGTCCACGAGCAGTACTTC.

The chain has TRBV5-4 and TRBJ2-5; D is ambiguous. Germline V gene sequence: CDR1 SGHNT, CDR2 YYREEE (reference sequence). This CDR3 has 14 residues. Trimming pared 0 bases from V and 2 bases from J, leaving 8 bases between. In DNA form, the CDR3 reads TGTGCCAGCAGCTTGGTTGGAAATCAAGAGACCCAGTACTTC. It codes for CASSLVGNQETQYF.

By sample fraction, this clone is medium-sized. This chain's CDR3 is CASSRTGVREKLFF. The CDR3 DNA follows: TGTGCCAGCAGCCGGACAGGGGTGAGGGAAAAACTGTTTTTT. V gene TRBV6-1 combines with J gene TRBJ1-4, with TRBD1 matching over 9 bases. Germline CDR1 and CDR2: MNHNS and SASEGT. The J segment lost 8 bases and the V segment lost 6 bases, leaving 7 bases of the junction unmatched. The CDR3 extends over 14 amino acids.

The V call is TRBV5-8, the J call TRBJ2-5; 7 bases match TRBD1. The CDR3 consists of 15 residues. V trimming: 3 bases; J trimming: 5 bases; junction bases outside the gene matches: 10. Per the germline V gene, CDR1 is SGHTS and CDR2 is YDEGEE. CDR3 coding DNA: TGTGCCAGCAGCTCAGTACAGGGGCTGGGGGAGACCCAGTACTTC. Protein product: CASSSVQGLGETQYF.

The chain links TRBV21-1 to TRBJ1-6. TRBV21-1 constitutes a pseudogene. The CDR3 extends over 13 amino acids. CDR3 amino acids: CASIEAYNSPLHF. For the CDR3, the DNA is TGTGCCAGCATTGAGGCCTATAATTCACCCCTCCACTTT.

The V gene is TRBV6-2 or TRBV6-3, the J gene TRBJ2-3; a possible D gene is TRBD2 (5 bases). This CDR3 has 15 amino acids. V was pared by 1 base and J by 2 bases, with 10 bases between. Per germline, CDR1 MNHEY and CDR2 SVGEGT. The DNA of the CDR3 is TGTGCCAGCAGTTACTTCGCGGGTTACACAGATACGCAGTATTTT. The encoded protein is CASSYFAGYTDTQYF.

This chain connects TRBV5-1 to TRBJ2-7; no clear D gene. The V end lost 4 bases, the J end lost 0 bases, and 14 bases lay between the germline ends. The germline CDR1 and CDR2 sequences are SGHRS and YFSETQ. This CDR3 has 15 amino acids. The CDR3 loop is CASSADNHGSYEQYF. Written as DNA, the CDR3 is TGCGCCAGCAGCGCAGACAACCATGGCTCCTACGAGCAGTACTTC.

This rearrangement joins TRBV7-3 to TRBJ2-1, with 10 positions matching TRBD2. CDR1 is SGHTA and CDR2 is FQGTGA in the germline V gene. J gave up 4 bases and V 3 bases, and 9 bases lay outside the gene matches. The CDR3 runs to 17 residues. CDR3 amino acids: CASSLDPKLAGYNEQFF. CDR3 in DNA: TGTGCCAGCAGCTTGGATCCCAAACTAGCGGGATACAATGAGCAGTTCTTC.

This CDR3 is CASSESGQITDTQYF. The CDR3, as DNA: TGCGCCAGCAGTGAGTCGGGGCAGATCACAGATACGCAGTATTTT. The V call is TRBV10-1, the J call TRBJ2-3; D is perhaps TRBD1 (5 bases). V was shortened by 0 bases and J by 2 bases, with 9 bases between the two germline ends. Germline lookup yields CDR1 WNHNN and CDR2 SYGVQD (reference sequence). CDR3 length equals 15 residues.

This clone was detected only a few times. The chain joins TRBV12-3 or TRBV12-4 to TRBJ2-3, with D maybe TRBD2 (6 bases). Deletions cut 3 bases from V and 9 bases from J, with 10 bases between. The CDR3 is 12 residues long. The CDR3 bases are TGTGCCAGCAGTTTTACGGGGGAAACGCAGTATTTT. Protein: CASSFTGETQYF.

J is TRBJ2-1 and V is TRBV9, with D perhaps assigned TRBD1 or TRBD2 (6 bases each). Germline V gives CDR1 SGDLS, CDR2 YYNGEE. This CDR3 is built from 15 residues. The V gene lost 0 bases and the J gene lost 9 bases, with 16 bases spanning the gap. Written as DNA, the CDR3 is TGTGCCAGCAGCGTAGTAGATTCGGGGGCCGGTGAGCAGTTCTTC. This translates into CASSVVDSGAGEQFF.

The genes are TRBV27 and TRBJ2-5, with D uncertain. V lost 3 bases, J lost 5 bases, and 10 bases lay in between. CDR1 MNHEY and CDR2 SMNVEV come from the germline V gene (reference sequence). The CDR3 has 13 residues. The CDR3: CASSLGHGETQYF. The DNA of the CDR3 is TGTGCCAGCAGTTTGGGCCACGGGGAGACCCAGTACTTC.

The chain employs TRBV6-1 and TRBJ1-4; 7 bases are a match to TRBD1. The CDR3 consists of 14 residues. CDR1 MNHNS and CDR2 SASEGT come from the germline V gene. V trimming: 3 bases; J trimming: 3 bases; junction bases outside the gene matches: 1. The CDR3 bases are TGTGCCAGCAGTGATACAGGGGCTAATGAAAAACTGTTTTTT. Residues: CASSDTGANEKLFF.

This rearrangement joins TRBV30 to TRBJ2-7; D is unresolved. The germline V gene has CDR1 GTSNPN and CDR2 SVGIG (reference sequence). V was shortened by 1 base and J by 2 bases, with 6 bases between the two germline ends. This CDR3 comprises 12 residues. The CDR3 DNA follows: TGTGCCTGGAGTGCGGCTGCCTACGAGCAGTACTTC. Amino acids: CAWSAAAYEQYF.

This clone turned up a few times. V gene TRBV28 combines with J gene TRBJ1-2, with D possibly TRBD1 on 5 matching bases. The CDR3 has 11 residues. V shed 9 bases and J shed 2 bases, with 7 bases lying between them. From germline, CDR1 is MDHEN and CDR2 SYDVKM. CDR3 DNA sequence: TGTGCCAGTACAGGCAACTATGGCTACACCTTC. This codes for CASTGNYGYTF.

The rearrangement links TRBV5-5 to TRBJ1-4; unclear D gene. CDR3 length: 18 amino acids. Germline V gene data show CDR1 as SGHKS and CDR2 as YYEKEE (reference sequence). V lost 3 bases and J lost 4, with 22 bases in between. CDR3 sequence: CASSSRGTFVTFNEKLFF. In DNA form, the CDR3 reads TGTGCCAGCAGCTCACGTGGAACCTTCGTAACATTTAATGAAAAACTGTTTTTT.

The chain employs TRBV6-4 and TRBJ2-1, with TRBD2 matching over 11 bases. The trim removed 4 bases at V and 4 bases at J, leaving 0 bases unmatched. The germline CDR1 and CDR2 sequences are MRHNA and SNTAGT. The CDR3 contains 14 residues. CDR3: CASSASGGYNEQFF. CDR3 DNA: TGTGCCAGCAGTGCTAGCGGGGGGTACAATGAGCAGTTCTTC.

This clone was observed a few times. The chain has TRBV7-3 and TRBJ2-5; D is unclear. The V end was cut by 5 bases, the J end by 7 bases, with 11 bases between. CDR1 SGHTA and CDR2 FQGTGA come from the germline V gene. This CDR3 spans 12 amino acids. CDR3 amino acids: CASSLGGGTQYF. In nucleotides, the CDR3 is TGTGCCAGCAGCCTAGGTGGCGGGACCCAGTACTTC.

The rearrangement joins TRBV9 to TRBJ2-1; 13 bases fit TRBD2. The germline gives CDR1 SGDLS, CDR2 YYNGEE. The CDR3 runs to 16 residues. Trimming at V came to 0 bases and at J to 10 bases, leaving 7 bases not matched to a gene. The CDR3 sequence: CASSVACTSGRGEQFF. The CDR3 DNA reads TGTGCCAGCAGCGTAGCTTGTACTAGCGGGAGGGGGGAGCAGTTCTTC. Full variable domain (remainder filled in from reference TRBV9 and TRBJ2-1): DSGVTQTPKHLITATGQRVTLRCSPRSGDLSVYWYQQSLDQGLQFLIQYYNGEERAKGNILERFSAQQFPDLHSELNLSSLELGDSALYFCASSVACTSGRGEQFFGPGTRLTVL.

The J gene is TRBJ2-7, the V gene TRBV7-8; D is ambiguous. The CDR3 is 15 residues long. The germline CDR1 and CDR2 sequences are SGHVS and FQNEAQ. The V gene lost 1 base and the J gene lost 2 bases, with 12 bases spanning the gap. CDR3 bases: TGTGCCAGCAGCTTAGGGGTGACGGGTGCCTACGAGCAGTACTTC. Translated: CASSLGVTGAYEQYF.

Only one count was recorded for this clone. The chain joins TRBV7-2 to TRBJ2-7; unclear D gene. Per germline, CDR1 SGHTA and CDR2 FQGNSA. The CDR3 covers 13 residues. V dropped 8 bases and J dropped 1 base, with 12 bases sitting between them. The CDR3 DNA follows: TGTGCCAGCTCGGAAGAACCTTCCTACGAGCAGTACTTC. Protein sequence: CASSEEPSYEQYF. Full variable domain (outside the CDR3, taken from reference TRBV7-2 and TRBJ2-7): GAGVSQSPSNKVTEKGKDVELRCDPISGHTALYWYRQSLGQGLEFLIYFQGNSAPDKSGLPSDRFSAERTGGSVSTLTIQRTQQEDSAVYLCASSEEPSYEQYFGPGTRLTVT.

In this sample, this clone turned up a few times. The CDR3 reads CAISVSYEQYF. The CDR3 DNA reads TGTGCCATCAGTGTCTCCTACGAGCAGTACTTC. J is TRBJ2-7 and V is TRBV10-3; D is uncertain. V dropped 4 bases and J dropped 0 bases, with 1 base sitting between them. In germline, CDR1 is ENHRY, CDR2 SYGVKD. This CDR3 has 11 residues.

This clone was seen only once. The CDR3 DNA follows: TGTGCCAGCAGTTTAGGACAGACGGAAAAACTGTTTTTT. Translation: CASSLGQTEKLFF. The V call is TRBV12-3 or TRBV12-4, the J call TRBJ1-4; tentatively, D is TRBD1 (5 bases). This CDR3 comprises 13 residues. Trimming removed 1 base from V and 8 bases from J, with 8 bases in between.

J is TRBJ1-2 and V is TRBV28; D is unresolved. Trimming removed 5 bases from V and 2 bases from J, with 12 bases in between. CDR1 and CDR2 (germline): MDHEN, SYDVKM. The length of the CDR3 is 14 residues. As DNA, the CDR3 is TGTGCCAGCAGTCCCCCCGGAGTGAACTATGGCTACACCTTC. Protein sequence: CASSPPGVNYGYTF.

J is TRBJ2-1 and V is TRBV7-3, with TRBD1 matching over 9 bases. V dropped 5 bases and J dropped 6; count of bases not matched to a gene: 2. The CDR3 runs 13 residues. Germline V gene sequence: CDR1 SGHTA, CDR2 FQGTGA. The CDR3 nucleotides read TGTGCCAGCAGCCTGACAGGGGGCAATGAGCAGTTCTTC. This gives the protein CASSLTGGNEQFF.

The V call is TRBV10-3, the J call TRBJ2-7, with 13 bases lining up with TRBD2. The CDR3 is made up of 14 amino acids. Germline V gene sequence: CDR1 ENHRY, CDR2 SYGVKD. Trimming took 10 bases from V and 6 from J; bases not matched to a gene: 9. The CDR3 protein is CATNSGTSGTEQYF. The DNA for the CDR3 is TGTGCCACTAATTCCGGGACTAGCGGGACCGAGCAGTACTTC.

Points on this clone: An end of the junction does not agree with germline; a read error may underlie this. V and J are TRBV7-7 and TRBJ2-1; 13 bases match TRBD2. CDR3 size: 16 residues. Germline-derived CDR1 and CDR2 are SSHAT and FNYEAQ (reference sequence). CDR3 sequence reads: CASSSRLAGGYNEQFF. CDR3 nucleotides: TGTGCTAGCAGCTCCCGACTAGCGGGGGGATACAATGAGCAGTTCTTC.

This clone came up a few times. The chain recombines TRBV2 with TRBJ2-1, with D perhaps matching TRBD2 (6 bases). CDR1 SNHLY and CDR2 FYNNEI come from the germline V gene. CDR3 length: 14 residues. Trimming stripped 6 bases from V and 15 bases from J, with 24 bases between. CDR3 in DNA: TGTGCCAGCAGATTCCTGGAGGGCTCACCCCTGGGGTTCTTC. It specifies CASRFLEGSPLGFF.

V usage is TRBV5-1 and J usage is TRBJ1-1; maybe TRBD1 (6 bases). CDR1 and CDR2 (germline): SGHRS, YFSETQ. The CDR3 runs to 19 residues. V was pared by 4 bases and J by 1 base, with 26 bases between. CDR3 residues: CASSPSLQGPLSANTEAFF. The CDR3 nucleotides are TGCGCCAGCAGCCCGTCCCTACAGGGACCTCTTTCGGCGAACACTGAAGCTTTCTTT.